The 24 T cell receptor beta chains below all came from one sample that was sequenced in a study of OX40 agonist ivuxolimab in advanced cancers. The data were produced by immunoSEQ multiplex PCR, yet TCRdb's version contains in-frame clones alone and is incomplete. The data hold about 51,000 clones, with over 65% observed a single time. The input for sequencing was CD4+ or CD8+ T cells sorted from blood, taken in a trial of the OX40 agonist ivuxolimab. The source of these receptors is an adult with an advanced solid tumor such as melanoma, head and neck, liver or kidney cancer.

CDR3 in amino acids: CASSFAGRTYGYTF. As DNA, the CDR3 is TGTGCCAGCAGCTTTGCAGGGAGGACCTATGGCTACACCTTC. The chain combines TRBV7-9 with TRBJ1-2, with D perhaps matching TRBD1 (5 bases). Germline loops: CDR1 SEHNR, CDR2 FQNEAQ (reference sequence). The V end lost 3 bases, the J end lost 4 bases, and 12 bases lay between the germline ends. This CDR3 comprises 14 residues. Together with reference TRBV7-9 and TRBJ1-2, the CDR3 gives the full variable domain: DTGVSQNPRHKITKRGQNVTFRCDPISEHNRLYWYRQTLGQGPEFLTYFQNEAQLEKSRLLSDRFSAERPKGSFSTLEIQRTEQGDSAMYLCASSFAGRTYGYTFGSGTRLTVV.

The rearrangement links TRBV5-1 to TRBJ1-1; 9 bases map to TRBD1. Germline-derived CDR1 and CDR2 are SGHRS and YFSETQ. The CDR3 runs to 17 residues. The junction had 6 bases not matched to a gene; V was cut back by 0 bases and J by 0 bases. CDR3 nucleotides: TGCGCCAGCAGCTTGGGGGGACAGGGTCGGATGAACACTGAAGCTTTCTTT. Amino acids: CASSLGGQGRMNTEAFF.

The chain employs TRBV6-1 and TRBJ1-2, with D uncertain. The CDR3 totals 14 residues. The V gene lost 1 base and the J gene lost 0 bases, with 6 bases spanning the gap. Germline-derived CDR1 and CDR2 are MNHNS and SASEGT. CDR3 in amino acids: CASSEGRANYGYTF. CDR3 sequence (DNA): TGTGCCAGCAGTGAAGGACGAGCTAACTATGGCTACACCTTC.

The chain has TRBV28 and TRBJ1-1; D gene uncertain. V was trimmed by 5 bases and J by 7 bases, leaving 14 bases between them. Per germline, CDR1 MDHEN and CDR2 SYDVKM. The CDR3 extends over 13 amino acids. The chain's CDR3 is CASSLNRGNEAFF. For the CDR3, the DNA is TGTGCCAGCAGTCTAAACCGGGGAAATGAAGCTTTCTTT.

Of note for this clone: This CDR3 is also generated by other DNA sequences in the sample. The chain joins TRBV27 to TRBJ1-2; no reliable D call. The germline V and J ends were trimmed by 0 bases and 8 bases, with 13 bases remaining between them. Per the germline V gene, CDR1 is MNHEY and CDR2 is SMNVEV (reference sequence). CDR3 size: 14 residues. The CDR3 loop reads CASSLSIGGFGYTF. CDR3 in DNA: TGTGCCAGCAGTTTATCGATCGGAGGGTTCGGCTACACCTTC.

In DNA, the CDR3 is TGTGCCAGCAGTCCCGCGGGACTAGCGGGAGGAGCCGAGCAGTACTTC. This codes for CASSPAGLAGGAEQYF. The chain combines TRBV28 with TRBJ2-7, with 15 bases lining up with TRBD2. Per germline, CDR1 MDHEN and CDR2 SYDVKM. This CDR3 is built from 16 residues. The V segment lost 5 bases and the J segment 6 bases; nucleotides outside the gene matches: 8. The entire variable domain, with the rest obtained from reference TRBV28 and TRBJ2-7, is as follows: DVKVTQSSRYLVKRTGEKVFLECVQDMDHENMFWYRQDPGLGLRLIYFSYDVKMKEKGDIPEGYSVSREKKERFSLILESASTNQTSMYLCASSPAGLAGGAEQYFGPGTRLTVT.

The chain has TRBV2 and TRBJ1-1; 7 bases map to TRBD1. With 6 bases clipped from V and 5 bases from J, the junction kept 6 bases outside the gene matches. The CDR3 length is 13 residues. Looked up from germline, CDR1 is SNHLY and CDR2 is FYNNEI. The CDR3 DNA reads as TGTGCCAGCAGACAACGACAGGGAACTGAAGCTTTCTTT. Protein sequence: CASRQRQGTEAFF.

The chain couples TRBV5-1 to TRBJ2-1; 9 nucleotides align to TRBD2. The CDR3 consists of 15 residues. The V gene end was trimmed by 0 bases and the J gene end by 4 bases; junction bases not matched to a gene: 2. Per germline, CDR1 SGHRS and CDR2 YFSETQ. The CDR3 nucleotides read TGCGCCAGCAGCTTGGAAGCGGGAGGTTACAATGAGCAGTTCTTC. It encodes CASSLEAGGYNEQFF. Supplemented by reference TRBV5-1 and TRBJ2-1, the full variable domain reads KAGVTQTPRYLIKTRGQQVTLSCSPISGHRSVSWYQQTPGQGLQFLFEYFSETQRNKGNFPGRFSGRQFSNSRSEMNVSTLELGDSALYLCASSLEAGGYNEQFFGPGTRLTVL.

This clone has just a few counts. This chain connects TRBV5-4 to TRBJ2-5; D possibly corresponds to TRBD2 (7 bases). The CDR3 spans 15 residues. Trimming removed 3 bases from V and 5 bases from J, with 17 bases in between. Germline CDR1 and CDR2: SGHNT and YYREEE (reference sequence). In DNA, the CDR3 is TGTGCCAGCAGCTGGGGAAATGGGGGGGCGGAGACCCAGTACTTC. This translates into CASSWGNGGAETQYF.

V and J are TRBV9 and TRBJ1-1, with D unresolved. The CDR3 contains 13 residues. Trimming took off 1 base at V and 7 bases at J, with 11 bases between the two ends. CDR1 is SGDLS, CDR2 YYNGEE, per germline. The DNA for the CDR3 is TGTGCCAGCAGCGTAATGGACCGGGGTGAAGCTTTCTTT. Amino acids: CASSVMDRGEAFF.

This clone counts as medium-sized. The chain uses TRBV5-4 and TRBJ2-1; perhaps TRBD2 as D (6 bases). Germline V gene data show CDR1 as SGHNT and CDR2 as YYREEE (reference sequence). Trimming stripped 4 bases from V and 5 bases from J, with 19 bases between. There are 16 residues in the CDR3. CDR3: CASSAEAGNGNNEQFF. The CDR3 DNA is TGTGCCAGCAGCGCTGAGGCGGGAAACGGTAACAATGAGCAGTTCTTC. Looking up the rest from reference TRBV5-4 and TRBJ2-1 gives the full variable domain: ETGVTQSPTHLIKTRGQQVTLRCSSQSGHNTVSWYQQALGQGPQFIFQYYREEENGRGNFPPRFSGLQFPNYSSELNVNALELDDSALYLCASSAEAGNGNNEQFFGPGTRLTVL.

This chain links TRBV2 with TRBJ1-3, with D possibly TRBD1 on 6 matching bases. This CDR3 spans 15 amino acids. V shed 2 bases and J shed 7 bases, with 15 bases lying between them. CDR1 is SNHLY, CDR2 FYNNEI, per germline. As DNA, the CDR3 is TGTGCCAGCAGTGAAAGGACAGTTGTCGGGAACACCATATATTTT. It translates to CASSERTVVGNTIYF.

This sequence joins TRBV5-1 and TRBJ2-3; D uncertain. The length of the CDR3 is 15 residues. Trimming pared 4 bases from V and 4 bases from J, leaving 16 bases between. The germline V gene encodes CDR1 SGHRS and CDR2 YFSETQ. CDR3 sequence (DNA): TGCGCCAGCAGCGTCCCAAGGGATTTGTCAGATACGCAGTATTTT. It codes for CASSVPRDLSDTQYF. The full variable domain, with the rest looked up from reference TRBV5-1 and TRBJ2-3, is KAGVTQTPRYLIKTRGQQVTLSCSPISGHRSVSWYQQTPGQGLQFLFEYFSETQRNKGNFPGRFSGRQFSNSRSEMNVSTLELGDSALYLCASSVPRDLSDTQYFGPGTRLTVL.

V is TRBV27 and J is TRBJ1-5; unclear D gene. The V end was cut by 3 bases, the J end by 4 bases, with 7 bases between. CDR1 MNHEY and CDR2 SMNVEV come from the germline V gene (reference sequence). The CDR3 loop spans 13 amino acids. This CDR3 reads CASSFGTNQPQHF. The CDR3 DNA follows: TGTGCCAGCAGTTTTGGCACTAATCAGCCCCAGCATTTT.

V and J are TRBV6-6 and TRBJ1-2; 9 positions agree with TRBD1. Losses at the gene ends were 4 bases for V and 8 bases for J; bases not matched to a gene: 2. The germline V gene has CDR1 MNHNY and CDR2 SVGAGI (reference sequence). The CDR3 is made up of 12 amino acids. The CDR3 sequence is CASSSGQGGYTF. DNA for the CDR3: TGTGCCAGCAGTTCGGGACAGGGAGGCTACACCTTC.

The CDR3 DNA is TGTGCCAGCAGAAAACCTAGCGGGAGTCTCGATGAGCAGTTCTTC. Translated: CASRKPSGSLDEQFF. The chain uses TRBV6-5 and TRBJ2-1; 10 nucleotides align to TRBD2. Per the germline V gene, CDR1 is MNHEY and CDR2 is SVGAGI. The V gene end was trimmed by 6 bases and the J gene end by 8 bases; junction bases not matched to a gene: 10. The CDR3 runs to 15 residues.

This clone was seen many times. This rearrangement joins TRBV27 to TRBJ2-3; no firm D call. The V end was cut by 0 bases, the J end by 0 bases, with 4 bases between. CDR1 MNHEY and CDR2 SMNVEV come from the germline V gene (reference sequence). This CDR3 spans 14 amino acids. CDR3 bases: TGTGCCAGCAGTTTATCGTATAGCACAGATACGCAGTATTTT. It yields the protein CASSLSYSTDTQYF.

V and J are TRBV15 and TRBJ2-1; 8 bases fit TRBD2. The CDR3 consists of 17 residues. With 5 bases clipped from V and 4 bases from J, the junction kept 13 bases outside the gene matches. In germline, CDR1 is LNHNV, CDR2 YYDKDF (reference sequence). Here the CDR3 DNA reads TGTGCCACCAGCCGAGGGTCCCTAGCGGGTGATTACAATGAGCAGTTCTTC. Translation: CATSRGSLAGDYNEQFF.

This clone appeared a few times. The CDR3 DNA follows: TGCGCCAGCAGCTCGACGACAGGAAACTATGGCTACACCTTC. This sequence encodes CASSSTTGNYGYTF. The chain employs TRBV5-1 and TRBJ1-2, with a weak D call TRBD1 (6 bases). The CDR3 sequence is 14 residues long. CDR1 is SGHRS and CDR2 is YFSETQ in the germline V gene. V gave up 3 bases and J gave up 2 bases, with 11 bases separating them.

The chain has TRBV18 and TRBJ1-1, with TRBD1 as a possible D gene (5 bases). The CDR3 contains 15 residues. Trimming stripped 0 bases from V and 4 bases from J, with 12 bases between. Germline values: CDR1 KGHSH, CDR2 LQKENI. The DNA for the CDR3 is TGTGCCAGCTCACCACCGCAGGGCCTTTCCACTGAAGCTTTCTTT. Translation: CASSPPQGLSTEAFF.

The rearrangement joins TRBV10-3 to TRBJ1-2; D might be TRBD1 (5 bases). Per germline, CDR1 ENHRY and CDR2 SYGVKD. Trimming stripped 4 bases from V and 3 bases from J, with 21 bases between. CDR3 size: 17 residues. The CDR3 spells CAISARKGIRSDYGYTF. DNA for the CDR3: TGTGCCATCAGTGCTCGGAAGGGGATAAGATCCGACTATGGCTACACCTTC.

The V call is TRBV5-1, the J call TRBJ2-7; 9 positions agree with TRBD1. Per the germline V gene, CDR1 is SGHRS and CDR2 is YFSETQ. The CDR3 contains 14 residues. The V segment lost 3 bases and the J segment 5 bases; nucleotides outside the gene matches: 6. CDR3: CASSYQGQGNEQYF. The CDR3 nucleotides are TGCGCCAGCAGCTATCAGGGACAGGGAAACGAGCAGTACTTC. Based on the CDR3 plus reference TRBV5-1 and TRBJ2-7, the full variable domain is KAGVTQTPRYLIKTRGQQVTLSCSPISGHRSVSWYQQTPGQGLQFLFEYFSETQRNKGNFPGRFSGRQFSNSRSEMNVSTLELGDSALYLCASSYQGQGNEQYFGPGTRLTVT.

The gene calls are TRBV23-1 and TRBJ2-5; D is ambiguous. The J call is doubtful: the DNA matches TRBJ2-7 better. TRBV23-1 has ORF status, its function being uncertain. This CDR3 is built from 15 residues. The CDR3 sequence: CASTQEKVVTYEQYF. CDR3 DNA sequence: TGCGCCAGCACCCAAGAAAAGGTGGTTACGTACGAGCAGTACTTC.

This sequence joins TRBV5-8 and TRBJ2-7; D perhaps matches TRBD2 (6 bases). V lost 4 bases and J 2 bases, leaving 16 bases between the germline ends. The CDR3 contains 15 residues. Germline V gene lookup returns CDR1 SGHTS and CDR2 YDEGEE. CDR3 sequence reads: CASSVGQGLPYEQYF. The CDR3 nucleotides are TGTGCCAGCAGCGTGGGGCAGGGACTTCCCTACGAGCAGTACTTC.